Presented here are 20 T cell receptor beta chains from one specimen sequenced in a study of cytomegalovirus exposure and HLA in healthy donors (dated by TCRdb to between 2016 and 2019). Library preparation employed the immunoSEQ multiplex PCR assay. For the multiplex PCR, a mixture combining 60 forward primers for TCR Vbeta segments and 13 reverse primers for TCR Jbeta segments was used. The clones in this table, taken by TCRdb from immuneACCESS, are in-frame only. Not every clone is retained; where verified, under half of the shortfall comes from an unresolved V gene, and the cause of the rest is unknown. The sample table records 95,000 or so clones; 77% of these occur just once. The ten most abundant clones make up 4.5% to 6% of the sample. Material for sequencing was PBMCs. The receptors originated from a woman between 40 and 55 years old in good health and CMV-seronegative.

This chain joins TRBV7-9 and TRBJ2-2; D might be TRBD2 (6 bases). Per the germline V gene, CDR1 is SEHNR and CDR2 is FQNEAQ (reference sequence). This CDR3 is 19 amino acids long. Trimming took off 4 bases at V and 6 bases at J, with 27 bases between the two ends. The CDR3 bases are TGTGCCAGCAGCTCCGCTATCCGGGGGAATGAGGGAGTCGCCGGGGAGCTGTTTTTT. Residues: CASSSAIRGNEGVAGELFF.

V is TRBV5-8 and J is TRBJ2-5, with 7 bases aligning to TRBD1. The CDR3 has 16 amino acids. Trimming removed 0 bases from V and 2 bases from J; junction bases left unmatched: 7. Looked up from germline, CDR1 is SGHTS and CDR2 is YDEGEE. CDR3 sequence reads: CASSLGDSPRQETQYF. DNA of the CDR3: TGTGCCAGCAGCTTGGGGGACAGCCCTCGGCAAGAGACCCAGTACTTC.

This clone was found a few times. This chain joins TRBV15 and TRBJ1-1; D unresolved. Between the trimmed V and J ends, which lost 0 bases and 1 base, there was a span of 9 bases. The CDR3 runs to 15 residues. The germline V gene has CDR1 LNHNV and CDR2 YYDKDF (reference sequence). The CDR3 protein is CATSRDLEGNTEAFF. The CDR3 DNA follows: TGTGCCACCAGCAGAGATCTGGAGGGGAACACTGAAGCTTTCTTT.

The rearrangement uses TRBV2 and TRBJ2-5; 10 bases map to TRBD2. Germline V gene sequence: CDR1 SNHLY, CDR2 FYNNEI. CDR3 length: 15 amino acids. The V and J ends lost 8 bases and 1 base, in that order; junction bases with no gene match: 7. The CDR3 protein is CASGLAGARQETQYF. The CDR3 DNA reads TGTGCCAGCGGGCTAGCGGGGGCGCGCCAAGAGACCCAGTACTTC.

Ten or more counts support this clone. Written as DNA, the CDR3 is TGTGCCAGCCTTGACTGGAGCTCCTATAATTCACCCCTCCACTTT. This codes for CASLDWSSYNSPLHF. V is TRBV6-1 and J is TRBJ1-6; D is uncertain. Germline assignment: CDR1 MNHNS and CDR2 SASEGT. V was trimmed by 8 bases and J by 0 bases, leaving 11 bases between them. There are 15 residues in the CDR3.

Note on this clone: This likely comes from a read error, as the CDR3 has no conserved phenylalanine or tryptophan at its end. The V gene is TRBV20-1, the J gene TRBJ1-4, with D perhaps matching TRBD1 (5 bases). The CDR3 length is 11 residues. V was pared by 6 bases and J by 8 bases, with 10 bases between. In germline, CDR1 is DFQATT, CDR2 SNEGSKA (reference sequence). For the CDR3, the DNA is TGCAGTGCATTGGACATGGAAAAACTGTTTGTT. It codes for CSALDMEKLFV.

This CDR3 reads CATSSRDRVNEQFF. CDR3 nucleotides: TGTGCCACCAGCAGCCGGGACAGGGTCAATGAGCAGTTCTTC. J is TRBJ2-1 and V is TRBV15; 9 bases match TRBD1. Germline V gene lookup returns CDR1 LNHNV and CDR2 YYDKDF (reference sequence). The J segment lost 6 bases and the V segment lost 3 bases, leaving 3 bases of the junction unmatched. CDR3 length: 14 amino acids.

The V gene is TRBV29-1, the J gene TRBJ1-1, with D perhaps matching TRBD1 (5 bases). Germline lookup yields CDR1 SQVTM and CDR2 ANQGSEA. V shed 0 bases and J shed 7 bases, with 15 bases lying between them. The CDR3 has 14 residues. The DNA for the CDR3 is TGCAGCGTTGAAGATCTTATCCAGGGCCGTGAAGCTTTCTTT. Its translation: CSVEDLIQGREAFF. Drawing the rest from reference TRBV29-1 and TRBJ1-1, the complete variable domain is SAVISQKPSRDICQRGTSLTIQCQVDSQVTMMFWYRQQPGQSLTLIATANQGSEATYESGFVIDKFPISRPNLTFSTLTVSNMSPEDSSIYLCSVEDLIQGREAFFGQGTRLTVV.

The chain recombines TRBV4-3 with TRBJ1-5, with D possibly TRBD1 on 5 matching bases. The V end lost 3 bases, the J end lost 4 bases, and 7 bases lay between the germline ends. This CDR3 region has 13 residues. Germline CDR1 reads LGHNA; CDR2 reads YSLEER. CDR3 loop: CASSQGRNQPQHF. The CDR3 region has the DNA TGCGCCAGCAGCCAGGGGCGGAATCAGCCCCAGCATTTT.

The CDR3: CASSLGPYSSGNTIYF. CDR3 sequence (DNA): TGTGCCAGCAGCTTGGGCCCTTATAGCTCTGGAAACACCATATATTTT. This rearrangement joins TRBV5-6 to TRBJ1-3; D unclear. From germline, CDR1 is SGHDT and CDR2 YYEEEE. V lost 0 bases, J lost 0 bases, and 10 bases lay in between. The CDR3 has 16 residues.

Concerning this clone: At one end the junction does not follow the germline gene, possibly because of a read error. V usage is TRBV7-9 and J usage is TRBJ1-2; a possible D gene is TRBD1 (5 bases). The CDR3 loop spans 17 amino acids. Per the germline V gene, CDR1 is SEHNR and CDR2 is FQNEAQ (reference sequence). CDR3 region: CSSSSLFTGDLNYGYTF. CDR3 DNA sequence: TGTTCCAGCAGCTCCTTATTCACAGGTGATCTTAACTATGGCTACACCTTC. The variable domain in full, with the rest retrieved from reference TRBV7-9 and TRBJ1-2, is DTGVSQNPRHKITKRGQNVTFRCDPISEHNRLYWYRQTLGQGPEFLTYFQNEAQLEKSRLLSDRFSAERPKGSFSTLEIQRTEQGDSAMYLCSSSSLFTGDLNYGYTFGSGTRLTVV.

This clone was counted once. The J gene is TRBJ2-5, the V gene TRBV27; 11 bases map to TRBD2. Germline CDR1 is MNHEY and CDR2 is SMNVEV (reference sequence). The CDR3 spans 16 residues. J lost 4 bases, V lost 5 bases, and 9 bases had no gene match. CDR3 sequence reads: CASSRTSGGLGETQYF. The DNA for the CDR3 is TGTGCCAGCAGTCGCACTAGCGGGGGTTTAGGAGAGACCCAGTACTTC.

This clone was seen only a few times. V is TRBV6-5 and J is TRBJ1-2, with 7 bases aligning to TRBD1. The germline V gene has CDR1 MNHEY and CDR2 SVGAGI. CDR3 size: 15 residues. V gave up 2 bases and J gave up 7 bases; unmatched junction bases: 10. CDR3 DNA: TGTGCCAGCAGTTACCACAGGGGAAGGGAACTTGGCTACACCTTC. It translates to CASSYHRGRELGYTF.

This clone is medium-sized by share. The rearrangement links TRBV7-3 to TRBJ2-7; no clear D. Looked up from germline, CDR1 is SGHTA and CDR2 is FQGTGA. The CDR3 extends over 16 amino acids. V was cut by 6 bases and J by 0 bases, with 18 bases left in between. As DNA, the CDR3 is TGTGCCAGCAGATATCACCGCGACTCCTGCTCCTACGAGCAGTACTTC. Translation: CASRYHRDSCSYEQYF.

This rearrangement joins TRBV4-1 to TRBJ2-7; D not resolved. The germline V and J ends were trimmed by 4 bases and 2 bases, with 15 bases remaining between them. The CDR3 has 15 residues. Germline V gene sequence: CDR1 MGHRA, CDR2 YSYEKL. The CDR3: CASSLTPDSTYEQYF. CDR3 bases: TGCGCCAGCAGCCTAACTCCAGACTCTACCTACGAGCAGTACTTC.

This clone was seen a handful of times. This same CDR3 is encoded by further DNA sequences in the sample. The rearrangement joins TRBV14 to TRBJ1-2; D is unclear. V lost 1 base to trimming and J lost 0 bases, with 18 bases between them. Germline V gene lookup returns CDR1 SGHDN and CDR2 FVKESK. This CDR3 spans 18 amino acids. The DNA for the CDR3 is TGTGCCAGCAGCCAAGGCCCCCGAAAGTACCCAGCTAACTATGGCTACACCTTC. Encoded protein: CASSQGPRKYPANYGYTF.

About this clone: Within the sample, other DNA sequences also encode this same CDR3. The CDR3, as DNA: TGTGCCAGCAGTGAGACAGGCAGCAATCAGCCCCAGCATTTT. It translates to CASSETGSNQPQHF. The rearrangement joins TRBV2 to TRBJ1-5, with D perhaps matching TRBD1 (6 bases). V was pared by 3 bases and J by 1 base, with 7 bases between. CDR3 length equals 14 residues. Germline V gene data show CDR1 as SNHLY and CDR2 as FYNNEI.

This clone occurred a few times. The chain combines TRBV9 with TRBJ1-3; 7 nucleotides agree with TRBD1. With 2 bases clipped from V and 4 bases from J, the junction kept 6 bases outside the gene matches. The CDR3 is 15 residues long. In germline, CDR1 is SGDLS, CDR2 YYNGEE. The CDR3 loop reads CASSVTGLMGNTIYF. The CDR3 DNA follows: TGTGCCAGCAGCGTGACAGGGTTGATGGGAAACACCATATATTTT.

CDR3 DNA: TGTGCCAGCAGCCAGGGCAAGTATGGCTACACCTTC. Translating it yields CASSQGKYGYTF. The chain employs TRBV9 and TRBJ1-2; the D gene is possibly TRBD1 (5 bases). CDR1 is SGDLS and CDR2 is YYNGEE in the germline V gene. The V end was cut by 4 bases, the J end by 5 bases, with 9 bases between. The CDR3 runs to 12 residues.

The V and J genes are TRBV19 and TRBJ1-1; D is undetermined. Trimming left V 3 bases short and J 3 bases short, with 5 bases between. The germline V gene encodes CDR1 LNHDA and CDR2 SQIVND (reference sequence). The CDR3 covers 12 residues. CDR3 DNA: TGTGCCAGTAGTATTTCGGACACTGAAGCTTTCTTT. This translates into CASSISDTEAFF.